Included here is one T cell receptor (beta chain) sequence, with context. A single record per CDR3 protein comes from TCRdb applying MiXCR to the 5' RACE reads. The sample holds hundreds of thousands of distinct CDR3 sequences, roughly 20% seen once. The CDR3 totals 14 residues. V lost 6 bases and J lost 4; bases outside the gene matches: 6. Germline assignment: CDR1 DFQATT and CDR2 SNEGSKA (reference sequence). The sample comes from a study of identical twins. This sample was shared with a second study, whose subject was T cells expressing NK-cell markers. In that study: The study sequenced eight donors, seven HCMV-seropositive and one seronegative.

The chain carries TRBV20-1 and TRBJ2-3, with 11 bases identical to TRBD2. This receptor was obtained from a woman aged 18-29 years in good health. The sequencing sample was made of PBMCs. The CDR3 DNA is TGCAGTGCCACACTAGCGGGAGTTCCAGATACGCAGTATTTT. This translates into CSATLAGVPDTQYF.